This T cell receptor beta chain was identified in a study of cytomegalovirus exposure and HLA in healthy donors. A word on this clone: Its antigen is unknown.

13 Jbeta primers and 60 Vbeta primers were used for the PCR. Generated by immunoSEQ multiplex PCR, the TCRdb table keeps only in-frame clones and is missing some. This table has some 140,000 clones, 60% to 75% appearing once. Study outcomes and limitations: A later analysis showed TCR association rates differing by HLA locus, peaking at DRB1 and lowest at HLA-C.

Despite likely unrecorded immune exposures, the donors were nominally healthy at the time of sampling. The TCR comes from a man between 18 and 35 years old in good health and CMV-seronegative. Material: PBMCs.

The CDR3 sequence: CASSPPGQGVSGELFF. DNA for the CDR3: TGCGCCAGCAGCCCTCCGGGACAGGGCGTCTCCGGGGAGCTGTTTTTT. The V call is TRBV4-1, the J call TRBJ2-2; TRBD1 agrees at 9 bases. Per germline, CDR1 MGHRA and CDR2 YSYEKL. This CDR3 comprises 16 residues. V was clipped by 4 bases and J by 6 bases; unmatched bases: 9.